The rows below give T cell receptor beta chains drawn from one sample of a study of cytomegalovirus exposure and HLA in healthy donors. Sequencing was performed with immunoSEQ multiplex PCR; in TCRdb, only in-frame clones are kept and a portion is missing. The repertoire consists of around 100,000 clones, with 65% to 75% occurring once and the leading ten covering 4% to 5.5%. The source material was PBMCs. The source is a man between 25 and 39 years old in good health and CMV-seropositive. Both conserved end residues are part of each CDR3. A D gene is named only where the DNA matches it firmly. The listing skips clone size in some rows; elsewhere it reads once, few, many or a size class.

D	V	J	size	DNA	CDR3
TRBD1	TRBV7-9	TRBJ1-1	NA	TGTGCCAGCAGCGTGCCGGGACAGGGTGGCACTGAAGCTTTCTTT	CASSVPGQGGTEAFF
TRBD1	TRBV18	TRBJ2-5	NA	TGTGCCAGCTCATCACAGGGGTCCCACGAGACCCAGTACTTC	CASSSQGSHETQYF
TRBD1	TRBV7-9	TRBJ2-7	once	TGTGCCAGCAGCAGACAGGGGGACGAGCAGTACTTC	CASSRQGDEQYF
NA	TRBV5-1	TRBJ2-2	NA	TGCGCCAGCAGGGCAGGGCTTGGGAACACCGGGGAGCTGTTTTTT	CASRAGLGNTGELFF
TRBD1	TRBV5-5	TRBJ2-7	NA	TGTGCCAGCAGCTTGTCGAGACCCGGGACAGCCAAAAGGTTC	CASSLSRPGTAKRF
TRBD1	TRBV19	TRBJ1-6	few	TGTGCCAGTAGTGACAGGGCGAATTCACCCCTCCACTTT	CASSDRANSPLHF
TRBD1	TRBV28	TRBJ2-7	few	TGTGCCAGCAGTTTAGACCTAAGACAGGGCTACGAGCAGTACTTC	CASSLDLRQGYEQYF
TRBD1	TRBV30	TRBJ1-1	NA	TGTGCCTGGGTTAAAGGGACAGTAACTGAAGCTTTCTTT	CAWVKGTVTEAFF
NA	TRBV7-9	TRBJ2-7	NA	TGTGCCAGCAGTCTCCAGAGGGACGAGCAGTACTTC	CASSLQRDEQYF
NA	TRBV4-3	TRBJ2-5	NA	TGCGCCAGCGGATTCTTGGGAGGAGAGACCCAGTACTTC	CASGFLGGETQYF
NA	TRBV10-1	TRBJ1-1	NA	TGCGCCAGCAGCCGGGATAGCAACACTGAAGCTTTCTTT	CASSRDSNTEAFF
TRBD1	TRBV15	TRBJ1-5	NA	TGTGCCACCAGCCTCCGGGACAGGGCCCAGCATTTT	CATSLRDRAQHF
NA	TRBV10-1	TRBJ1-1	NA	TGCGCCAGCAGTGTCGGAGGGGAGGACACTGAAGCTTTCTTT	CASSVGGEDTEAFF
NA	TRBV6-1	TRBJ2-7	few	TGTGCCAGCGACTTCGCTAGCTACGAGCAGTACTTC	CASDFASYEQYF
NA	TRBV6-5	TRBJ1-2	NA	TGTGCCAGCAGTTACTCGACCGGGGAAGCTAACTATGGCTACACCTTC	CASSYSTGEANYGYTF
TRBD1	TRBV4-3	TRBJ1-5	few	TGCGCCAGCAGCCAAAGGCACGGGACAGTGCCCCAGCATTTT	CASSQRHGTVPQHF
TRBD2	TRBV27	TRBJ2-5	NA	TGTGCCAGCGGACTAGCGGGGAGAATCCAAGAGACCCAGTACTTC	CASGLAGRIQETQYF
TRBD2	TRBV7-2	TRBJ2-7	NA	TGTGCCAGCAGCCAGACTAGCGGGGGGAGCTCCTACGAGCAGTACTTC	CASSQTSGGSSYEQYF
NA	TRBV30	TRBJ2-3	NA	TGTGCCTGGAGTGTAGACAGACCCACAGATACGCAGTATTTT	CAWSVDRPTDTQYF
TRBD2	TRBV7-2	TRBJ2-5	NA	TGTGCCAGCAGCTTAGACTCGCCTCAGCGGGGGGCCGGGGAGACCCAGTACTTC	CASSLDSPQRGAGETQYF
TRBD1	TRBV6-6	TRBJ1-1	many	TGTGCCAGCAGCCTAGGACAGGACACTGAAGCTTTCTTT	CASSLGQDTEAFF
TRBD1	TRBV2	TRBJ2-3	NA	TGTGCCAGCAGTGAAGCCCAGATCTGGGGCAGGGGGCTAACAGATACGCAGTATTTT	CASSEAQIWGRGLTDTQYF
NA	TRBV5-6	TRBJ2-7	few	TGTGCCAGCAGCAAAAACAGGGGAGGAGAGCAGTACTTC	CASSKNRGGEQYF
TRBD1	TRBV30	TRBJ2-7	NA	TGTGCCTGGAGAAATGACAGGGCCCTTCGCTACGAGCAGTACTTC	CAWRNDRALRYEQYF
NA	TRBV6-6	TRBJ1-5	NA	TGTGCCAGCAGCCCAACGGTTGAGGGTCAGCCCCAGCATTTT	CASSPTVEGQPQHF
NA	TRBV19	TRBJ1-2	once	TGTGCCAGTAGTCAGGCTTATTATGGCTACACCTTC	CASSQAYYGYTF
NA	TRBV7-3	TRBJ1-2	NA	TGTGCCAGCAGCTTAGGGGCAGGGCAGGGCTATGGCTACACCTTC	CASSLGAGQGYGYTF
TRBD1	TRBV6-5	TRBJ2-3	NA	TGTGCCAGCAGCAATAGACAGGGGACCGCAGATACGCAGTATTTT	CASSNRQGTADTQYF
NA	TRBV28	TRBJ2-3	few	TGTGCCAGCAGCCCCCCAAAAGGTAGCTCACTCACAGATACGCAGTATTTT	CASSPPKGSSLTDTQYF
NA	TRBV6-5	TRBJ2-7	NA	TGTGCCAGCAGGAACCGCCCAGGGACAACCTACGAGCAGTACTTC	CASRNRPGTTYEQYF
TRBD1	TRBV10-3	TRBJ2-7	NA	TGTGCCATCAGGATGACAGGGGCCCCCTACGAGCAGTACTTC	CAIRMTGAPYEQYF
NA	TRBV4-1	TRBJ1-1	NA	TGCGCCAGCAGCCAACTCCGGGACACCCAAGGGTATCGCACTGAAGCTTTCTTT	CASSQLRDTQGYRTEAFF
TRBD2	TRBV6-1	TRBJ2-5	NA	TGTGCCAGCCGTGAAGGACTAGCTGTCGAGACCCAGTACTTC	CASREGLAVETQYF
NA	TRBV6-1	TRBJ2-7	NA	TGTGCCAGCAGTCCCTTTCAGGGTTCCCACGAGCAGTACTTC	CASSPFQGSHEQYF
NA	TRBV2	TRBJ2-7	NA	TGTGCCAGCAGCGGGGGTGAAGATGGCTACGAGCAGTACTTC	CASSGGEDGYEQYF
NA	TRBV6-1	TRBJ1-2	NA	TGTGCCAGCAGTGAAGCTGACACGGCCGGCTATGGCTACACCTTC	CASSEADTAGYGYTF
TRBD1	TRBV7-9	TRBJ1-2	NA	TGTGCCAGCAGCTTGGAGGACAGGGGTGGCTACACCTTC	CASSLEDRGGYTF
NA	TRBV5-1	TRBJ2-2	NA	TGCGCCAGCAGCTTGGGTGGGCCCACCGGGGAGCTGTTTTTT	CASSLGGPTGELFF
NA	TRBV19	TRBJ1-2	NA	TGTGCCAGTAGTATAGAAACTTCTCGCGGCTATGGCTACACCTTC	CASSIETSRGYGYTF
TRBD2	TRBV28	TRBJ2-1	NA	TGTGCCAGCAGTCCCTGGGGGACTAGCGGGGGGGGGAGCTCCTACAATGAGCAGTTCTTC	CASSPWGTSGGGSSYNEQFF
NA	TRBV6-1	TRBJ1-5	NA	TGTGCCAGCAGTTTATATAGCGGCAATCAGCCCCAGCATTTT	CASSLYSGNQPQHF
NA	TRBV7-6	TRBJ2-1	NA	TGTGCCAGCAGCTCATACAGGAGAAAGTCCTACAATGAGCAGTTCTTC	CASSSYRRKSYNEQFF
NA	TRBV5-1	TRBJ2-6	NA	TGCGCCAGCAGCCGCTCGTGGGGCGCATCTGGGGCCAACGTCCTGACTTTC	CASSRSWGASGANVLTF
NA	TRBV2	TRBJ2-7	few	TGTGCCAGCACCGTACAGGGCAGCGCCTACGAGCAGTACTTC	CASTVQGSAYEQYF
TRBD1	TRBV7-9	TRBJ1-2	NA	TGTGCCAGCAGCTTGTACAGGGGAAAGGGTGGCTACACCTTC	CASSLYRGKGGYTF
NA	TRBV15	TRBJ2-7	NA	TGTGCCACCAGCAGAGTAGGAGGGAGCGAGCAGTACTTC	CATSRVGGSEQYF
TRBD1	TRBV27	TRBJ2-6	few	TGTGCCAGCAGTCGCCGGGACAGGACTTCTGGGGCCAACGTCCTGACTTTC	CASSRRDRTSGANVLTF
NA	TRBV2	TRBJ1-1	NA	TGTGCCAGCAGTGAAGTTGGGGCCCCGTCTTTT	CASSEVGAPSF